These 30 T cell receptor beta chains were sequenced from one sample in a study of T cell responses to AZD1222 COVID-19 vaccine. Repertoires were generated with immunoSEQ multiplex PCR, while TCRdb's copy carries only in-frame clones and drops some. The sample holds 100,000 to 130,000 clones, about 85% seen once. The sample consisted of peripheral blood, taken 28 days after the second AZD1222 dose. The origin of the receptors is an adult who received the AZD1222 COVID-19 vaccine.

The V call is TRBV13, the J call TRBJ1-1; TRBD1 agrees at 9 bases. J lost 5 bases, V lost 4 bases, and 5 bases had no gene match. CDR1 and CDR2 (germline): PRHDT, FYEKMQ (reference sequence). This CDR3 is built from 14 residues. This CDR3 is CASSSPGTGTEAFF. The DNA for the CDR3 is TGTGCCAGCAGCTCACCCGGGACAGGGACTGAAGCTTTCTTT.

The rearrangement joins TRBV30 to TRBJ1-5; 10 bases fit TRBD1. From germline, CDR1 is GTSNPN and CDR2 SVGIG (reference sequence). The junction had 11 bases not matched to a gene; V was cut back by 1 base and J by 2 bases. This CDR3 is built from 18 residues. The CDR3 sequence is CAWSDRDRGPWRNQPQHF. In DNA form, the CDR3 reads TGTGCCTGGAGTGACCGGGACAGGGGACCCTGGCGCAATCAGCCCCAGCATTTT.

This clone was counted once. This rearrangement joins TRBV10-3 to TRBJ1-2; D may be TRBD1 (5 bases). With 4 bases removed from V and 2 bases from J, the gap between germline ends came to 14 bases. This CDR3 contains 15 residues. Germline V gives CDR1 ENHRY, CDR2 SYGVKD. CDR3 nucleotides: TGTGCCATCAGTGGATACGGGACGGGGAACTATGGCTACACCTTC. Amino acids: CAISGYGTGNYGYTF.

The V gene is TRBV29-1, the J gene TRBJ1-2; D remains unclear. Germline CDR1 SQVTM, CDR2 ANQGSEA. The germline V and J ends were trimmed by 7 bases and 3 bases, with 12 bases remaining between them. The CDR3 length is 12 residues. Written as DNA, the CDR3 is TGCAGCGCCCTGACTGAAGACTATGGCTACACCTTC. It specifies CSALTEDYGYTF. The variable domain in full, with the rest retrieved from reference TRBV29-1 and TRBJ1-2, is SAVISQKPSRDICQRGTSLTIQCQVDSQVTMMFWYRQQPGQSLTLIATANQGSEATYESGFVIDKFPISRPNLTFSTLTVSNMSPEDSSIYLCSALTEDYGYTFGSGTRLTVV.

The chain is built from TRBV6-2 or TRBV6-3 and TRBJ1-5; TRBD1 agrees at 7 bases. CDR3 length equals 18 residues. Trimming cost V 2 bases and J 1 base; bases outside gene matches: 11. CDR1 and CDR2 from the germline V gene are MNHEY and SVGEGT. The CDR3: CASSYPEQGVTSNQPQHF. The CDR3 DNA reads TGTGCCAGCAGTTACCCCGAGCAGGGGGTAACGAGCAATCAGCCCCAGCATTTT.

The genes are TRBV3-1 (or the pseudogene TRBV3-2) and TRBJ2-7; 11 bases agree with TRBD2. V was clipped by 5 bases and J by 4 bases; unmatched bases: 10. This CDR3 spans 16 amino acids. Germline V gene lookup returns CDR1 LGHDT and CDR2 YNNKEL (reference sequence). CDR3 amino acids: CASSGTGLAEIYEQYF. Written as DNA, the CDR3 is TGTGCCAGCAGCGGAACGGGACTAGCGGAAATATACGAGCAGTACTTC.

This rearrangement joins TRBV9 to TRBJ2-1; possible D gene TRBD2, 7 bases. The CDR3 spans 14 residues. V was trimmed by 0 bases and J by 9 bases, leaving 13 bases between them. Per the germline V gene, CDR1 is SGDLS and CDR2 is YYNGEE. The CDR3: CASSVVGGAREQFF. The CDR3 DNA sequence: TGTGCCAGCAGCGTAGTGGGGGGGGCGCGTGAGCAGTTCTTC.

The genes are TRBV19 and TRBJ2-1, with 7 bases matching TRBD2. CDR1 LNHDA and CDR2 SQIVND come from the germline V gene (reference sequence). The CDR3 totals 16 residues. Germline trimming cut 1 base from V and 2 bases from J; bases unmatched to any gene: 5. The DNA for the CDR3 is TGTGCCAGTAGTATAGCCCGGACTAGGACCTACAATGAGCAGTTCTTC. This gives the protein CASSIARTRTYNEQFF.

The chain links TRBV7-9 to TRBJ2-2, with unresolved D. V lost 6 bases to trimming and J lost 6 bases, with 8 bases between them. This CDR3 contains 12 residues. Germline V gene lookup returns CDR1 SEHNR and CDR2 FQNEAQ (reference sequence). CDR3 nucleotide sequence: TGTGCCAGCAGTGGGTCCCCCGGGGAGCTGTTTTTT. Protein: CASSGSPGELFF.

This chain joins TRBV6-1 and TRBJ1-2, with D maybe TRBD1 (6 bases). The germline V gene has CDR1 MNHNS and CDR2 SASEGT. V lost 0 bases and J lost 3, with 11 bases in between. The length of the CDR3 is 15 residues. The CDR3 DNA reads as TGTGCCAGCAGTGAAGCGCGGACAGCTTACTATGGCTACACCTTC. Translation: CASSEARTAYYGYTF.

CDR3 in amino acids: CASSLGSGPAYEQYF. CDR3 in DNA: TGTGCCAGCAGCTTAGGGTCCGGGCCTGCCTACGAGCAGTACTTC. The rearrangement joins TRBV11-2 to TRBJ2-7; D is uncertain. CDR3 length equals 15 residues. The V end was cut by 1 base, the J end by 2 bases, with 12 bases between. Germline lookup yields CDR1 SGHAT and CDR2 FQNNGV. The complete variable domain, with remaining parts taken from reference TRBV11-2 and TRBJ2-7, reads EAGVAQSPRYKIIEKRQSVAFWCNPISGHATLYWYQQILGQGPKLLIQFQNNGVVDDSQLPKDRFSAERLKGVDSTLKIQPAKLEDSAVYLCASSLGSGPAYEQYFGPGTRLTVT.

The rearrangement joins TRBV9 to TRBJ1-5, with 9 nucleotides matching TRBD1. The germline gives CDR1 SGDLS, CDR2 YYNGEE. The ends lost 0 bases at V and 5 bases at J; junction bases unmatched: 3. The CDR3 spans 15 residues. CDR3 loop: CASSVGTGAHQPQHF. The CDR3 DNA reads TGTGCCAGCAGCGTAGGGACAGGGGCCCATCAGCCCCAGCATTTT.

The chain uses TRBV7-6 and TRBJ1-4; D is unresolved. The CDR3 has 14 amino acids. From germline, CDR1 is SGHVS and CDR2 FNYEAQ. Deletions cut 5 bases from V and 2 bases from J, with 9 bases between. The CDR3 here is CASSLTPTNEKLFF. CDR3 bases: TGTGCCAGCAGCCTTACACCTACTAATGAAAAACTGTTTTTT. The full variable domain, completed using reference TRBV7-6 and TRBJ1-4, is GAGVSQSPRYKVTKRGQDVALRCDPISGHVSLYWYRQALGQGPEFLTYFNYEAQQDKSGLPNDRFSAERPEGSISTLTIQRTEQRDSAMYRCASSLTPTNEKLFFGSGTQLSVL.

This chain joins TRBV3-1 (or the pseudogene TRBV3-2) and TRBJ2-7; 9 bases agree with TRBD1. There are 15 residues in the CDR3. Unmatched junction bases numbered 7, after V lost 5 bases and J lost 2 bases. From germline, CDR1 is LGHDT and CDR2 YNNKEL (reference sequence). The CDR3 sequence is CASSLPGDRAYEQYF. For the CDR3, the DNA is TGTGCCAGCAGCTTACCAGGGGACAGGGCCTACGAGCAGTACTTC.

The rearrangement joins TRBV5-1 to TRBJ2-5; a weak D match, TRBD1 (5 bases). V gave up 6 bases and J gave up 2 bases, with 11 bases separating them. Germline V gene lookup returns CDR1 SGHRS and CDR2 YFSETQ. The length of the CDR3 is 13 residues. The CDR3 reads CASNPQGQETQYF. The CDR3 coding sequence is TGCGCCAGCAACCCCCAGGGACAAGAGACCCAGTACTTC.

The chain recombines TRBV18 with TRBJ1-3; 10 bases are shared with TRBD1. The CDR3 is made up of 16 amino acids. CDR1 is KGHSH, CDR2 LQKENI, per germline. The V gene end was trimmed by 6 bases and the J gene end by 0 bases; junction bases not matched to a gene: 5. CDR3 DNA: TGTGCCAGCTCCCCCGGGACAGGGGACTCTGGAAACACCATATATTTT. Its protein product is CASSPGTGDSGNTIYF.

The chain employs TRBV11-2 and TRBJ2-7; the match to TRBD1 covers 11 bases. The CDR3 is 13 amino acids. V was pared by 5 bases and J by 6 bases, with 3 bases of the junction left unmatched. The germline V gene encodes CDR1 SGHAT and CDR2 FQNNGV. CDR3 sequence reads: CASSTGTGGEQYF. The CDR3 region has the DNA TGTGCCAGCAGCACCGGGACAGGGGGCGAGCAGTACTTC. Full variable domain (missing parts from reference TRBV11-2 and TRBJ2-7): EAGVAQSPRYKIIEKRQSVAFWCNPISGHATLYWYQQILGQGPKLLIQFQNNGVVDDSQLPKDRFSAERLKGVDSTLKIQPAKLEDSAVYLCASSTGTGGEQYFGPGTRLTVT.

This sequence joins TRBV19 and TRBJ2-7; D perhaps matches TRBD2 (6 bases). The ends were cut back, 3 bases at V and 4 bases at J, with 10 bases in the middle. This CDR3 contains 13 residues. The germline gives CDR1 LNHDA, CDR2 SQIVND (reference sequence). The CDR3: CASSISRGYEQYF. The CDR3 DNA follows: TGTGCCAGTAGTATCAGTCGGGGGTACGAGCAGTACTTC.

V gene TRBV6-1 combines with J gene TRBJ2-7; 8 bases agree with TRBD1. V shed 2 bases and J 2 bases; nucleotides not matched to a gene: 5. The CDR3 contains 15 residues. Germline lookup yields CDR1 MNHNS and CDR2 SASEGT. The CDR3 loop is CASSEIRTGPYEQYF. CDR3 sequence (DNA): TGTGCCAGCAGTGAAATTAGGACAGGGCCCTACGAGCAGTACTTC.

J is TRBJ2-3 and V is TRBV4-3, with a tentative D call TRBD2 (7 bases). The V end was cut by 0 bases, the J end by 1 base, with 11 bases between. Germline V gene sequence: CDR1 LGHNA, CDR2 YSLEER. The CDR3 runs 16 residues. In DNA form, the CDR3 reads TGCGCCAGCAGCCAAGATGGGGGGGCCGGCACAGATACGCAGTATTTT. Translation: CASSQDGGAGTDTQYF.

This sequence joins TRBV7-2 and TRBJ1-1, with D tentatively TRBD1 (5 bases). V was shortened by 8 bases and J by 6 bases, with 16 bases between the two germline ends. Germline CDR1 and CDR2: SGHTA and FQGNSA. The CDR3 sequence is 13 residues long. CDR3 DNA sequence: TGTGCCAGCGGGTCGGGGGGTTCTGCTGAAGCTTTCTTT. Amino acid sequence: CASGSGGSAEAFF.

The count of this clone is one. The V and J genes are TRBV11-3 and TRBJ2-7; unclear D gene. The germline CDR1 and CDR2 sequences are SGHNT and YENEEA. Trimming cost V 5 bases and J 4 bases, with 9 bases left between them. This CDR3 is built from 12 residues. The CDR3 bases are TGTGCCAGCAGCCTATCGGGTTACGAGCAGTACTTC. Amino acids: CASSLSGYEQYF. The variable domain in full, completed from reference TRBV11-3 and TRBJ2-7, reads EAGVVQSPRYKIIEKKQPVAFWCNPISGHNTLYWYLQNLGQGPELLIRYENEEAVDDSQLPKDRFSAERLKGVDSTLKIQPAELGDSAVYLCASSLSGYEQYFGPGTRLTVT.

The chain employs TRBV2 and TRBJ1-5; D remains ambiguous. CDR1 is SNHLY, CDR2 FYNNEI, per germline. The CDR3 is made up of 18 amino acids. V was shortened by 2 bases and J by 1 base, with 18 bases between the two germline ends. This CDR3 is CASSEYGSLLGSNQPQHF. CDR3 bases: TGTGCCAGCAGTGAATACGGCTCTTTACTAGGGAGCAATCAGCCCCAGCATTTT.

This clone was observed a single time. The junction shows a germline mismatch at one end, possibly a read error. The rearrangement joins TRBV2 to TRBJ2-2, with D perhaps matching TRBD1 or TRBD2 (6 bases each). Germline CDR1 SNHLY, CDR2 FYNNEI. The CDR3 sequence is 15 residues long. The CDR3 sequence is CASSLGGPNTWELFF. In DNA form, the CDR3 reads TGTGCCAGCAGCCTCGGGGGCCCGAACACCTGGGAGCTGTTTTTT.

This chain joins TRBV28 and TRBJ1-2; D is undetermined. The germline V gene has CDR1 MDHEN and CDR2 SYDVKM. V was clipped by 2 bases and J by 2 bases, with 12 bases between them. This CDR3 spans 15 amino acids. The CDR3 sequence: CASSLEGNGNYGYTF. In nucleotides, the CDR3 is TGTGCCAGCAGTTTAGAAGGGAATGGGAACTATGGCTACACCTTC.

J is TRBJ2-7 and V is TRBV6-1; the match to TRBD2 covers 11 bases. CDR1 and CDR2 (germline): MNHNS, SASEGT. CDR3 length: 14 amino acids. V gave up 7 bases and J gave up 2 bases; unmatched junction bases: 4. CDR3 nucleotides: TGTGCCAGCACCGTAGCGGGGGGGCCCTACGAGCAGTACTTC. It encodes CASTVAGGPYEQYF.

The V call is TRBV4-1, the J call TRBJ1-2, with 10 nucleotides matching TRBD1. Germline trimming cut 6 bases from V and 4 bases from J; bases unmatched to any gene: 17. This CDR3 spans 18 amino acids. Germline CDR1 reads MGHRA; CDR2 reads YSYEKL. CDR3 protein: CASSSTGTGVFSVYGYTF. In DNA form, the CDR3 reads TGCGCCAGCAGTTCGACGGGGACAGGGGTGTTCAGTGTCTATGGCTACACCTTC.

V usage is TRBV19 and J usage is TRBJ2-1, with D uncertain. The CDR3 sequence is 13 residues long. Per the germline V gene, CDR1 is LNHDA and CDR2 is SQIVND (reference sequence). V lost 1 base, J lost 5 bases, and 6 bases lay in between. The CDR3 DNA reads as TGTGCCAGTAGTATAGCCGCCGACAATGAGCAGTTCTTC. This codes for CASSIAADNEQFF.

The chain combines TRBV5-1 with TRBJ2-3; tentatively, D is TRBD1 (5 bases). The CDR3 consists of 16 residues. V was trimmed by 0 bases and J by 2 bases, leaving 13 bases between them. From germline, CDR1 is SGHRS and CDR2 YFSETQ. DNA for the CDR3: TGCGCCAGCAGCTTGGGTTGGGGCAGGACCACAGATACGCAGTATTTT. Translation: CASSLGWGRTTDTQYF.

The chain has TRBV6-2 or TRBV6-3 and TRBJ1-2, with 7 bases aligning to TRBD1. The junction had 14 bases not matched to a gene; V was cut back by 5 bases and J by 8 bases. Germline-derived CDR1 and CDR2 are MNHEY and SVGEGT. This CDR3 has 15 residues. The CDR3 DNA sequence: TGTGCCAGCAGTCCCGCGGGTGCAGGGGGATTCGGCTACACCTTC. Translating gives CASSPAGAGGFGYTF.